This section outlines one T cell receptor beta chain sequence together with its context. Repertoires were sampled repeatedly during chemoradiotherapy. Sequenced by immunoSEQ multiplex PCR; TCRdb stores in-frame clones only, minus some. The profile shows around 14,000 clones, around 72% of them singletons. The sample originates from a study of chemoradiotherapy in HPV16-positive cancers. Study-level information: Candidate HPV-specific T-cell clones and common TCR motifs came from functional assays in two HPV16-positive patients.

The CDR3 totals 15 residues. Trimming pared 1 base from V and 4 bases from J, leaving 10 bases between. Germline CDR1 and CDR2: MNHEY and SMNVEV (reference sequence). This TCR derives from a human donor with HPV-associated anogenital cancer. The specimen was collected from a patient who underwent chemoradiotherapy. V gene TRBV27 combines with J gene TRBJ2-2, with D tentatively TRBD1 (5 bases). Here the CDR3 reads CASSLFRVGTGELFF. DNA for the CDR3: TGTGCCAGCAGTTTATTCAGGGTGGGCACCGGGGAGCTGTTTTTT.